These T cell receptor beta chains were read from a single sample in a study of shared clonotypes between healthy human individuals. Profiled with immunoSEQ multiplex PCR; TCRdb holds only in-frame clones, not every one. The data hold approximately 500,000 clones, with about 96% observed a single time. Sequencing was done on a sample of naive CD4+ T cells sorted from blood. These receptors were taken from a woman aged 25 to 45 in good health. Both conserved end residues are part of each CDR3. Rows may omit the clone size; those that give it use once, few, many or a size class.

V gene,clone size,J gene,CDR3 protein
TRBV19,NA,TRBJ1-1,CASMRAPGTSEAFF
TRBV28,NA,TRBJ2-3,CASSSGTSADTQYF
TRBV28,NA,TRBJ2-5,CASRNRQGGGETQYF
TRBV28,NA,TRBJ1-2,CATNLDRQANYGYTF
TRBV28,NA,TRBJ1-5,CASSSTVVGNQPQHF
TRBV11-2,NA,TRBJ2-5,CASSLEETQYF
TRBV15,NA,TRBJ2-2,CATSSRQNTGELFF
TRBV11-2,NA,TRBJ1-6,CASSLGSTTGGNSPLHF
TRBV15,NA,TRBJ2-7,CATSSEPHGVSYEQYF
TRBV6-5,NA,TRBJ1-2,CASSFRGNYGYTF
TRBV5-1,NA,TRBJ2-5,CASSLGLAGGETQYF
TRBV28,once,TRBJ2-7,CASTPGGGKFYEQYF
TRBV27,NA,TRBJ2-2,CASSFGTGRAPGELFF
TRBV2,once,TRBJ2-7,CASSEGTSGSLGEQYF
TRBV29-1,NA,TRBJ2-3,CSVDRDLPDTQYF
TRBV6-6,NA,TRBJ2-1,CASSARDLLYNEQFF
TRBV29-1,NA,TRBJ1-1,CSVELREGSTEAFF
TRBV5-1,NA,TRBJ2-5,CASSLGSVKETQYF
TRBV28,NA,TRBJ1-2,CASSQTSGQPNYGYTF
TRBV6-5,NA,TRBJ1-6,CASSPPDKRSPLHF
TRBV5-8,NA,TRBJ1-2,CASSLQRLLYGYTF
TRBV20-1,once,TRBJ2-1,CSAIDGGQFF
TRBV6-1,NA,TRBJ2-7,CASRGVNEQYF
TRBV4-2,NA,TRBJ2-7,CASSQGLGLAGRYEQYF
TRBV19,NA,TRBJ2-7,CASSKTTGTYEQYF
TRBV29-1,NA,TRBJ1-1,CSVKTVNTEAFF
TRBV18,once,TRBJ2-7,CASSPTRGENEQYF
TRBV7-2,NA,TRBJ1-4,CASSTRRRGNEKLFF
TRBV28,NA,TRBJ2-5,CASIPPQGAGETQYF
TRBV7-9,NA,TRBJ1-3,CASSPSGTDTIYF
TRBV2,NA,TRBJ2-1,CASRGTSVNNEQFF
TRBV28,NA,TRBJ1-5,CASSSAGQENQPQHF
TRBV6-1,NA,TRBJ1-2,CASSELGSYGYTF
TRBV9,NA,TRBJ2-3,CASSVADTQYF
TRBV7-2,NA,TRBJ2-3,CASSSRTSNTDTQYF
TRBV12-1,NA,TRBJ2-3,CASSFARAADTQYF
TRBV28,NA,TRBJ1-1,CASSLLPPPGRAFF
TRBV2,once,TRBJ1-2,CASRLDRVWGYTF
TRBV5-1,NA,TRBJ2-1,CASSLAEAPEQFF
TRBV10-3,NA,TRBJ1-1,CAIAGQGNTEAFF
TRBV27,NA,TRBJ1-4,CASRDRASWEKLFF